This entry is about one TCR beta chain. This clone's antigen is unknown. No qualities accompany the bases; no much larger clone lies one base away. Other DNA sequences from this sample encode an identical CDR3 as well. For the CD8 naive samples, CD45RO-negative cells were positively selected for CCR7, yielding a CD45RA+CCR7+ population from which TemRA cells were excluded. Healthy HIV-negative adults with no recently reported acute infections or vaccinations were included as donors. Every donor was a Caucasian adult living in Nashville, Tennessee, USA. Blood was collected by leukapheresis, and PBMCs were isolated by Ficoll-Histopaque density gradient centrifugation and then cryopreserved in liquid nitrogen vapor phase. Analytical flow cytometry was used to check the purity and quantity of each magnetically sorted T cell population. Each sorted fraction had its genomic DNA isolated and then quantified by UV absorbance on a Nanodrop 2000c.

The data derive from a study of shared clonotypes between healthy human individuals (TCRdb year 2020). Regarding the complete study: A few men and a couple of women, aged 18 to 49 years, made up the cohort. For each donor, CD4 naive and CD4 memory were each given three plates, CD8 naive was given two plates, and CD8 memory was given one plate. The study deeply sequenced blood TCR repertoires of about five healthy adults to estimate repertoire size and the extent of clonotype sharing between individuals. To increase sequencing depth and limit assay-specific biases, TCR repertoire library preparation and sequencing were carried out by different laboratories using diverse techniques. Per donor, leukapheresis produced somewhere between about 0.85 and 9.5 billion PBMCs.

Here is what the overall study found, with its caveats: Compared with non-shared clonotypes, clonotypes shared by all four sorted-subset donors had higher generation probabilities. Only blood was sampled, and tissue TCR repertoires likely differ from those in blood. The genetic and exposure-history diversity represented was limited by the small number of donors. About 5% of naive CD4, 3.5% of naive CD8, around 2.3% of memory CD4, and 0.4% of memory CD8 clonotypes were shared across a few donors. Pairwise subsampling indicated that sequencing depth was expected to affect the degree of clonotype sharing among donors. Rarefaction of sorted-subset datasets indicated incomplete sequencing despite the large sequencing depth. Naive subsets generally had larger estimated clonotype richness than memory subsets.

Using the deep immunoSEQ assay, TCR CDR3 regions were amplified from genomic DNA by multiplex PCR. Extracted genomic DNA from each cell subset was distributed evenly across all wells of several immunoSEQ 96-well plates, and each plate was treated as a replicate. Each replicate PCR for sorted subsets received roughly 0.2 ug genomic DNA, equal to some 32,000 T cell genomes. Purified libraries were quantified with a Qubit 3.0 fluorometer, sized on a Bioanalyzer 2100, and re-quantified with the KAPA Library Quantification kit. A separate single-read 150-cycle Illumina NextSeq 550 flow cell was used to sequence each immunoSEQ 96-well plate. In the paper's pipeline: Because only junctional sequences without quality scores were contained in the immunoSEQ output, filtering matching that applied to full-length reads could not be performed. Sequences were annotated with PyIR, a Python wrapper for IgBLAST v1.9, using IMGT germline references to assign V/J genes and CDR3. Reads with weak V/J assignments (E-value above 1e-6), missing CDR3, stop codons, out-of-frame junctions, or ambiguous translated residues were removed. V3J clonotypes were defined as sequences sharing an identical inferred V gene, J gene, and CDR3 amino acid sequence. The percentage overlap between two repertoires was calculated by dividing the number of shared unique clonotypes by the size of the smaller repertoire. Repertoire richness was assessed with RTK rarefaction, the Chao1 estimator, and Recon v2.1 estimates of unobserved clonotypes. Generation probabilities were computed with OLGA for all TCRbeta clonotypes obtained by the gDNA method from several donors. TCRdb's version of the immuneACCESS table is confined to in-frame rearrangements and falls short of the full clone set. An unresolved V gene accounts for under half of the shortfall where checked; the remainder is of unknown origin. From that table come the V and J calls and clone size; the DNA was used to work out D and trimming. The sample data list 2 million to 2.5 million clones, and about 92% of these were observed just once. The top ten hold around 1.7% of the sample.

The clonotype was recovered from a man younger than 30 in good health. Some clones in this sample may be carry-over from other donors' samples. Material: naive CD8+ T cells from PBMCs. The intended sense of this specimen's cell subset or site label: CD45RA+CCR7+.

The sequenced DNA: TGTGCCAGCAGTCCCCGCGGCTATGGCTACACCTTC. Its translation is CASSPRGYGYTF. In this chain, TRBV27 is recombined with TRBJ1-2; there is no confident call for the D gene. From the cysteine up to the phenylalanine, the CDR3 has a length of 12 residues. Only the CDR3 DNA stays, 36 bases, in frame from base 1. A distance of 8 bases separates the germline ends of V and J, which lose 5 bases and 4 bases respectively. According to the germline V gene (reference sequence), CDR1 reads MNHEY and CDR2 reads SMNVEV.